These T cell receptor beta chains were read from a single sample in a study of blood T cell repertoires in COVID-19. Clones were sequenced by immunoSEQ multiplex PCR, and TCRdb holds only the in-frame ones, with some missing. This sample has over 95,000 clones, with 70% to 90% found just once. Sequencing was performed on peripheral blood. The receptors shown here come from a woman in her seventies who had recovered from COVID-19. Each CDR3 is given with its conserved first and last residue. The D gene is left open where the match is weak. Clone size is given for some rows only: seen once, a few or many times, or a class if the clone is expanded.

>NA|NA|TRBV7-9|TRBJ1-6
CASSSDKGGSPLHF
TGTGCCAGCAGCTCGGATAAGGGGGGGTCACCCCTCCACTTT
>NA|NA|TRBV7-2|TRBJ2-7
CASSLTGYEQYF
TGTGCCAGCAGCTTGACGGGATACGAGCAGTACTTC
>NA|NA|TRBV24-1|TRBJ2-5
CATSGPSGSQYF
TGTGCCACCAGTGGTCCCTCGGGGTCTCAGTACTTC
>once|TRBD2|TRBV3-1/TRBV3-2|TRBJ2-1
CASSQDPSGGNFF
TGTGCCAGCAGCCAAGACCCCAGCGGGGGTAACTTCTTC
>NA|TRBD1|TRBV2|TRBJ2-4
CASSSTGGVGNIQYF
TGTGCCAGCAGTAGTACAGGGGGAGTTGGGAACATTCAGTACTTC
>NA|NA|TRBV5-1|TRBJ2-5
CASSDFSRLETQYF
TGCGCCAGCAGCGACTTCTCCCGTCTAGAGACCCAGTACTTC
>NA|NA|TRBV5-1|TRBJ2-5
CASSPASPRETQYF
TGCGCCAGCAGCCCTGCGAGTCCCCGGGAGACCCAGTACTTC
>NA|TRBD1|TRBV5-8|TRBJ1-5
CASSPAGQGNQPQHF
TGTGCCAGCAGTCCGGCCGGACAGGGGAATCAGCCCCAGCATTTT
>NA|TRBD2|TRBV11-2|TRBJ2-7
CASSLGLADEQYF
TGTGCCAGCAGCTTGGGACTAGCAGATGAGCAGTACTTC
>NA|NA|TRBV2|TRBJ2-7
CASKYGDNYSYEQYF
TGTGCCAGCAAGTACGGGGATAATTACTCCTACGAGCAGTACTTC
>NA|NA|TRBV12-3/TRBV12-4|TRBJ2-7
CASSPRSSYEQYF
TGTGCCAGCAGTCCGAGATCCTCCTACGAGCAGTACTTC
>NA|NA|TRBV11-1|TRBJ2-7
CASSLRTVGEQYF
TGTGCCAGCAGCTTAAGGACAGTCGGCGAGCAGTACTTC
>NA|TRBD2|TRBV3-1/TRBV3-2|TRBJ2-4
CASSTSGSRAKNIQYF
TGTGCCAGCAGCACTAGCGGGTCGCGGGCCAAAAACATTCAGTACTTC
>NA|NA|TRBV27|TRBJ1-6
CASRRGTTYNSPLHF
TGTGCCAGCAGACGCGGGACCACCTATAATTCACCCCTCCACTTT
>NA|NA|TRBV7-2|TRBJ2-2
CASSHPTGRAITGELFF
TGTGCCAGCAGTCACCCAACAGGGAGGGCGATCACCGGGGAGCTGTTTTTT
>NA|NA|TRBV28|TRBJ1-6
CASSSPGDNSPLHF
TGTGCCAGCAGTTCTCCAGGGGATAATTCACCCCTCCACTTT
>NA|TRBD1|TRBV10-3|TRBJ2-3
CAISGGTGAADTQYF
TGTGCCATCAGTGGTGGGACAGGGGCCGCAGATACGCAGTATTTT
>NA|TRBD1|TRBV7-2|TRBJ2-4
CASSLGYRGGNIQYF
TGTGCCAGCAGCTTAGGGTACAGGGGCGGGAACATTCAGTACTTC
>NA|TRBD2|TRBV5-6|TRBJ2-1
CASSFRGGGYNEQFF
TGTGCCAGCAGCTTTAGGGGCGGGGGTTACAATGAGCAGTTCTTC
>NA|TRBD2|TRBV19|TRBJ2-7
CASSWSGRGYEQYF
TGTGCCAGTAGTTGGTCCGGGAGGGGCTACGAGCAGTACTTC
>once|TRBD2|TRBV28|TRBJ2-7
CASSPRFWEGYEQYF
TGTGCCAGCAGTCCCCGTTTCTGGGAGGGGTACGAGCAGTACTTC
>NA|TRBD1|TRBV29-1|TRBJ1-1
CSSRGTGGWDTEAFF
TGCAGCTCCCGGGGTACAGGGGGCTGGGACACTGAAGCTTTCTTT
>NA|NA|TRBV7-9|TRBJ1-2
CASSLYSGVGGYTF
TGTGCCAGCAGCTTATATTCAGGGGTTGGAGGCTACACCTTC
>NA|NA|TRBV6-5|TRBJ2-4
CASSLGGGTKNIQYF
TGTGCCAGCAGCCTAGGTGGCGGTACCAAAAACATTCAGTACTTC
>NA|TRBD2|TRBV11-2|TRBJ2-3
CASTYPGLAGDTQYF
TGTGCCAGCACCTACCCGGGACTAGCGGGAGATACGCAGTATTTT
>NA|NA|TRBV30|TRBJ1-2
CAWSGPVLETF
TGTGCCTGGAGTGGTCCGGTGCTGGAGACCTTC
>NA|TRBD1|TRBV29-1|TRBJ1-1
CSLVRGRSGEAFF
TGCAGCTTGGTTAGGGGGCGTTCGGGTGAAGCTTTCTTT
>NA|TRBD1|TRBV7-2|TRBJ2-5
CASSPSRQGTLYF
TGTGCCAGCAGCCCGTCCCGACAGGGAACCCTGTACTTC
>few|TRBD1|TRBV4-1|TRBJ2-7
CASSQAGQGPSYEQYF
TGCGCCAGCAGCCAAGCGGGACAGGGGCCATCCTACGAGCAGTACTTC
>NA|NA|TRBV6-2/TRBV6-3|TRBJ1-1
CASSPLPEDLNTEAFF
TGTGCCAGCAGTCCCCTCCCCGAGGATTTGAACACTGAAGCTTTCTTT
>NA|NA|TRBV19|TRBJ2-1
CASRRAWSAYNEQFF
TGTGCCAGTAGGAGGGCCTGGAGTGCCTACAATGAGCAGTTCTTC
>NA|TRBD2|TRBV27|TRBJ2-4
CASSPRLAALAKNIQYF
TGTGCCAGCAGTCCCCGACTAGCGGCCCTCGCCAAAAACATTCAGTACTTC
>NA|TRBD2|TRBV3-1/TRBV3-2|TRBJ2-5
CASSPGLGETQYF
TGTGCCAGCAGCCCCGGACTAGGAGAGACCCAGTACTTC
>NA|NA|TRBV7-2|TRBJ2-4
CASSLGGWVIQYF
TGTGCCAGCAGCTTAGGCGGTTGGGTCATTCAGTACTTC